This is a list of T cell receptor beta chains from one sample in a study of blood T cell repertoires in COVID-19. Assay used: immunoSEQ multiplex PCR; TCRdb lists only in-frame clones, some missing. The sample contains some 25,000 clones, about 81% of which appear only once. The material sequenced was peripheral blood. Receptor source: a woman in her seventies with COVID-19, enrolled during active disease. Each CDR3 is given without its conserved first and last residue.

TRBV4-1,ASSHERLGGYEQY
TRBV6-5,ATHGGSNTGELF
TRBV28,ASSANPTNEQY
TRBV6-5,ASSPRGQSYEQY
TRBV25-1,ASSGVGLAYNEQF
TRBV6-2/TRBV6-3,ASSFRGYNEQF
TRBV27,ASSLSHPGTGMYGYT
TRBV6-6,ASSYGGGNQPQH
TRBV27,ASSGTGVTGELF
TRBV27,ASSLGQGNEQF
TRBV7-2,ASSVSGVQYNEQF
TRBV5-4,ASSLGQDSPLH
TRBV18,ASSLRGGGEPQH
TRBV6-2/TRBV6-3,ASSRDIYGYT
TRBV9,ASSVAPGLNQPQH
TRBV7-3,ASSPLWEVH
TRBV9,ASSAPRGYT
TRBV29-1,SVRGPTDTQY
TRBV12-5,ASEPGQGGQTQY
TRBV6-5,ASRLDRAGNEKLF
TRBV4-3,ASSQDLRGALNLQY
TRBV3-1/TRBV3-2,ASSSEREQY
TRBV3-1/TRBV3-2,ASSPSDMETQY
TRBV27,ASSLGQETEAF
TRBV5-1,ASSMAGTLSLNTEAF
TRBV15,ATSRTGNTGELF
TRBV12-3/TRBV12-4,ASSWDSYGYT
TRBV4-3,ASSQAPGGAGGPNEQF
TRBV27,ASSSPGQGFYNEQF
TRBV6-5,ASSYRTGGTEAF
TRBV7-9,ASSRTSGRTDTQY
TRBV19,ASSIFQGATNQPQH
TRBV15,ATSRGGLSGRRGNEQF
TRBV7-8,ASSLMKARGNEQF
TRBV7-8,ASSPPGSGGANEQF
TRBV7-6,ASSPRGGVKWDTQY
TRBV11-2,ASSLLRETGELF
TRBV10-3,AIAPGSVSEQY
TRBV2,ASSVIQGNTIY
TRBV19,ASSIVGGGYYEQY
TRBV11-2,ASSFPLGDREANQPQH
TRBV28,ASRSGGRQPQH
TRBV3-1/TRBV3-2,ASSQDPRGGGYGYT
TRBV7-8,ASSLTGQFYNEQF
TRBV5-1,ASSSAPTVYGYT
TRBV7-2,ASSLVMASGANVLT
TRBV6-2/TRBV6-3,ASSQGGEAF